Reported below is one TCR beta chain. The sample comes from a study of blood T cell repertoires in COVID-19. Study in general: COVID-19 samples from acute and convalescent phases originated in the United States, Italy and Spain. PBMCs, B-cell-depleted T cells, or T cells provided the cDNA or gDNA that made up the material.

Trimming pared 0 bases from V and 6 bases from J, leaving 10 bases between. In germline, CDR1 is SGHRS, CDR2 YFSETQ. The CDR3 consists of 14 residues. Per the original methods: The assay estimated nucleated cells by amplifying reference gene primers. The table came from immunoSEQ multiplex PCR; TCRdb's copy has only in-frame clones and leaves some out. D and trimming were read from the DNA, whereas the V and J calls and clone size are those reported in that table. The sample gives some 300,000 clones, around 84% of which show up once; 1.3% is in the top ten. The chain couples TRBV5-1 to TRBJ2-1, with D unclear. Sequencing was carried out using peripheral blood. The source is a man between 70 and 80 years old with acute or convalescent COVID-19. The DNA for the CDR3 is TGCGCCAGCAGCTTGGTGGTGGGCCCCAATGAGCAGTTCTTC. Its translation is CASSLVVGPNEQFF.